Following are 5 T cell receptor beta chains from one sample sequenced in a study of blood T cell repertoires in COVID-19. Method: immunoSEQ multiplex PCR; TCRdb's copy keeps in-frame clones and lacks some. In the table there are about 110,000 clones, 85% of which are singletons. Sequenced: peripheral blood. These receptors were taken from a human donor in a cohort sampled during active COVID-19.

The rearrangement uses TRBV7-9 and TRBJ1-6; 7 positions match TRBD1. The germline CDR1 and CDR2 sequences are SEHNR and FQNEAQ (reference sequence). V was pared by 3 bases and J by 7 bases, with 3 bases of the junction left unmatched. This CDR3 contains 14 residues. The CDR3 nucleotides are TGTGCCAGCAGCTTTGGGACAGACAATTCACCCCTCCACTTT. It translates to CASSFGTDNSPLHF.

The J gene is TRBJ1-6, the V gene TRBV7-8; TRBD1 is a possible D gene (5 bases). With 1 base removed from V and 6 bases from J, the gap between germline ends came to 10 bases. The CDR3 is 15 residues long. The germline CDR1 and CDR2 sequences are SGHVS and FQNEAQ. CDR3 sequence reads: CASSLEQGRNSPLHF. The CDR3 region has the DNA TGTGCCAGCAGCTTAGAGCAGGGCCGTAATTCACCCCTCCACTTT.

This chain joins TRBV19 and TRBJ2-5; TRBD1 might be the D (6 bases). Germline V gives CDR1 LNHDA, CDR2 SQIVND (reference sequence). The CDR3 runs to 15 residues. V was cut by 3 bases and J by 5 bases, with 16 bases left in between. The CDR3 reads CASSIRQGNGETQYF. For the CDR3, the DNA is TGTGCCAGTAGTATTCGGCAGGGGAACGGCGAGACCCAGTACTTC. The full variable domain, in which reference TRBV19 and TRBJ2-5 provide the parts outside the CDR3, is DGGITQSPKYLFRKEGQNVTLSCEQNLNHDAMYWYRQDPGQGLRLIYYSQIVNDFQKGDIAEGYSVSREKKESFPLTVTSAQKNPTAFYLCASSIRQGNGETQYFGPGTRLLVL.

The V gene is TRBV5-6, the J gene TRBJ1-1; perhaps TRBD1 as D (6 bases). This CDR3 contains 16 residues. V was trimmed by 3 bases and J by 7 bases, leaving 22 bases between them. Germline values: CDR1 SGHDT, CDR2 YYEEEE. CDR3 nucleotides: TGTGCCAGCAGCTGGGGGCGGGGGACAAGGACCTATGAAGCTTTCTTT. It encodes CASSWGRGTRTYEAFF.

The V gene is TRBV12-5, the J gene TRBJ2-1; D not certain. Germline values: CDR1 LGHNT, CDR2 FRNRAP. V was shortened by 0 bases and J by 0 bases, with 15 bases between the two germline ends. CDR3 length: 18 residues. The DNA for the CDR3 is TGTGCTAGTGGTTTGGTACTAATCGGTGGAAGCTCCTACAATGAGCAGTTCTTC. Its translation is CASGLVLIGGSSYNEQFF.